This T cell receptor (beta chain) was retrieved from a study of blood T cell repertoires in COVID-19. Germline values: CDR1 MRHNA, CDR2 SNTAGT. This CDR3 is built from 14 residues. V gave up 6 bases and J gave up 7 bases; unmatched junction bases: 2. Original methodology: Reference gene primer amplification in the assay estimated nucleated cell counts. The data were produced by immunoSEQ multiplex PCR, yet TCRdb's version contains in-frame clones alone and is incomplete. The V and J calls and the clone size are those of that table, but D and trimming were determined from the DNA. This repertoire shows 300,000 to 400,000 clones, approximately 87% found once; its top ten account for roughly 4%.

This sequence originates from a woman between 45 and 65 years old with active or convalescent COVID-19. Sequences were obtained from peripheral blood. This chain connects TRBV6-4 to TRBJ1-6; the match to TRBD1 covers 11 bases. CDR3 sequence: CASRGQGVNSPLHF. The DNA for the CDR3 is TGTGCCAGCAGGGGACAGGGGGTAAATTCACCCCTCCACTTT.